The 24 T cell receptor beta chains given below trace back to one sample, sequenced in a study of blood T cell repertoires in COVID-19. Clones were sequenced by immunoSEQ multiplex PCR, and TCRdb holds only the in-frame ones, with some missing. The sample contains around 200,000 clones, about four fifths of which appear only once. Sequencing input: peripheral blood. These receptors all come from a man aged 40-55 years with active or convalescent COVID-19.

This chain uses TRBV24-1 with TRBJ2-2; D is perhaps TRBD1 (5 bases). CDR3 length equals 12 residues. In germline, CDR1 is KGHDR, CDR2 SFDVKD. The ends were cut back, 9 bases at V and 6 bases at J, with 10 bases in the middle. The CDR3 reads CATSWGPGELFF. The DNA for the CDR3 is TGTGCCACCTCATGGGGCCCCGGGGAGCTGTTTTTT.

The chain links TRBV18 to TRBJ2-5; D ambiguous. The CDR3 consists of 12 residues. Germline V lookup: CDR1 KGHSH, CDR2 LQKENI. V lost 5 bases to trimming and J lost 0 bases, with 4 bases between them. The CDR3 coding sequence is TGTGCCAGCTCAGCGAACCAAGAGACCCAGTACTTC. Residues: CASSANQETQYF.

This clone has only one observation. The V call is TRBV3-1 (or the pseudogene TRBV3-2), the J call TRBJ2-7; possible D gene TRBD1, 5 bases. V was cut by 0 bases and J by 6 bases, with 15 bases left in between. This CDR3 is 15 amino acids long. Germline CDR1 is LGHDT and CDR2 is YNNKEL (reference sequence). CDR3 nucleotide sequence: TGTGCCAGCAGCCAAGATCCGGGCAGGGTCTCCGAGCAGTACTTC. Its protein product is CASSQDPGRVSEQYF.

The chain uses TRBV4-2 and TRBJ1-2; D might be TRBD1 (5 bases). Germline values: CDR1 LGHNA, CDR2 YNFKEQ. Trimming shortened V by 0 bases and J by 0 bases, and 11 bases separated the two germline ends. The CDR3 consists of 16 residues. The CDR3 DNA is TGTGCCAGCAGCCAAGACTTGGGGGGATCTAACTATGGCTACACCTTC. It encodes CASSQDLGGSNYGYTF.

Turning to this clone: In the same sample, other DNA sequences code for this CDR3. The chain joins TRBV7-9 to TRBJ2-3; 9 nucleotides align to TRBD1. The V and J ends lost 1 base and 2 bases, in that order; junction bases with no gene match: 1. Germline V lookup: CDR1 SEHNR, CDR2 FQNEAQ (reference sequence). The CDR3 length is 15 residues. The chain's CDR3 is CASSLGTGATDTQYF. The CDR3 coding sequence is TGTGCCAGCAGCTTAGGGACAGGGGCCACAGATACGCAGTATTTT.

V usage is TRBV30 and J usage is TRBJ2-3; 10 nucleotides line up with TRBD2. There are 15 residues in the CDR3. Unmatched junction bases numbered 15, after V lost 5 bases and J lost 10 bases. Per the germline V gene, CDR1 is GTSNPN and CDR2 is SVGIG (reference sequence). Here the CDR3 DNA reads TGTGCCTGGGCGGCTAGCGGGAGTAATATGGTTGCGCAGTATTTT. Protein: CAWAASGSNMVAQYF.

This clone was detected only once. This chain joins TRBV29-1 and TRBJ1-2; no clear D gene. The CDR3 length is 12 residues. Trimming cost V 1 base and J 8 bases, with 11 bases left between them. Germline V gives CDR1 SQVTM, CDR2 ANQGSEA. This CDR3 reads CSVEGTGEGYTF. Written as DNA, the CDR3 is TGCAGCGTTGAAGGTACGGGAGAGGGCTACACCTTC.

The chain uses TRBV4-2 and TRBJ2-5; TRBD1 agrees at 10 bases. V was pared by 2 bases and J by 5 bases, with 11 bases of the junction left unmatched. This CDR3 is built from 17 residues. Germline CDR1 LGHNA, CDR2 YNFKEQ. CDR3 DNA sequence: TGTGCCAGCAGCCAAATACCAACGACAGGGGGCGGCGAGACCCAGTACTTC. Protein: CASSQIPTTGGGETQYF.

CDR3 region: CASSLQTGKGNYGYTF. CDR3 nucleotides: TGTGCCAGTAGCCTCCAGACAGGGAAGGGAAACTATGGCTACACCTTC. V usage is TRBV19 and J usage is TRBJ1-2; 7 bases agree with TRBD1. In germline, CDR1 is LNHDA, CDR2 SQIVND (reference sequence). The CDR3 loop spans 16 amino acids. V lost 6 bases to trimming and J lost 2 bases; unmatched junction nucleotides: 12. Full variable domain (remainder filled in from reference TRBV19 and TRBJ1-2): DGGITQSPKYLFRKEGQNVTLSCEQNLNHDAMYWYRQDPGQGLRLIYYSQIVNDFQKGDIAEGYSVSREKKESFPLTVTSAQKNPTAFYLCASSLQTGKGNYGYTFGSGTRLTVV.

The rearrangement links TRBV14 to TRBJ2-5, with no clear D. CDR3 length: 15 residues. The V gene's germline CDR1 is SGHDN and CDR2 FVKESK. V lost 0 bases, J lost 2 bases, and 10 bases lay in between. The CDR3 loop is CASSQDYSLQETQYF. The CDR3 DNA sequence: TGTGCCAGCAGCCAAGATTACAGTCTACAAGAGACCCAGTACTTC.

The CDR3 DNA is TGTGCCAGCATCCTAAGGACAGGAGAAGCTTTCTTT. Translated, it gives CASILRTGEAFF. The chain joins TRBV7-8 to TRBJ1-1, with TRBD1 matching 7 bases. CDR1 and CDR2 (germline): SGHVS, FQNEAQ. The V segment lost 7 bases and the J segment 8 bases; nucleotides outside the gene matches: 7. This CDR3 region has 12 residues.

DNA for the CDR3: TGCGCCAGCAGCTTCCAGGGGGCCACCTACGAGCAGTACTTC. Amino acid sequence: CASSFQGATYEQYF. This chain connects TRBV5-1 to TRBJ2-7; 8 positions agree with TRBD1. Trimming removed 2 bases from V and 2 bases from J; junction bases left unmatched: 3. CDR3 length equals 14 residues. CDR1 SGHRS and CDR2 YFSETQ come from the germline V gene.

J is TRBJ1-1 and V is TRBV12-5; 7 nucleotides agree with TRBD1. Germline CDR1 reads LGHNT; CDR2 reads FRNRAP. V gave up 3 bases and J gave up 0 bases; unmatched junction bases: 13. The CDR3 totals 18 residues. This chain's CDR3 is CASGFMGTDTLLNTEAFF. In nucleotides, the CDR3 is TGTGCTAGTGGTTTTATGGGGACAGATACACTTCTGAACACTGAAGCTTTCTTT.

The rearrangement links TRBV10-1 to TRBJ2-3, with D possibly matching TRBD1 (6 bases). Germline CDR1 reads WNHNN; CDR2 reads SYGVQD (reference sequence). V lost 4 bases, J lost 4 bases, and 12 bases lay in between. The CDR3 spans 14 residues. The CDR3 sequence is CASSGGQPADTQYF. The CDR3 nucleotides read TGCGCCAGCAGTGGAGGACAGCCCGCAGATACGCAGTATTTT.

The chain couples TRBV2 to TRBJ1-1; unclear D gene. Trimming pared 3 bases from V and 1 base from J, leaving 9 bases between. The CDR3 is made up of 14 amino acids. Germline CDR1 SNHLY, CDR2 FYNNEI. This CDR3 is CASSEDGGNTEAFF. The CDR3 nucleotides are TGTGCCAGCAGTGAGGATGGAGGGAACACTGAAGCTTTCTTT.

This chain links TRBV5-1 with TRBJ2-3, with 8 bases identical to TRBD2. Germline V gene sequence: CDR1 SGHRS, CDR2 YFSETQ. The trim removed 4 bases at V and 1 base at J, leaving 2 bases unmatched. This CDR3 is 14 amino acids long. In DNA form, the CDR3 reads TGCGCCAGCAGCCCGGGGGGGCGCACAGATACGCAGTATTTT. This translates into CASSPGGRTDTQYF.

The chain employs TRBV7-2 and TRBJ2-3; no firm D call. CDR3 length: 15 amino acids. Germline assignment: CDR1 SGHTA and CDR2 FQGNSA. V lost 5 bases and J lost 6, with 18 bases in between. The chain's CDR3 is CASSRLGGSRDTQYF. The CDR3, as DNA: TGTGCCAGCAGCCGCTTGGGTGGATCTAGGGATACGCAGTATTTT.

V usage is TRBV5-1 and J usage is TRBJ2-6; D ambiguous. Trimming took off 1 base at V and 0 bases at J, with 14 bases between the two ends. The CDR3 contains 18 residues. Germline values: CDR1 SGHRS, CDR2 YFSETQ. Here the CDR3 reads CASSLLLSVPSGANVLTF. CDR3 DNA sequence: TGCGCCAGCAGCTTGTTACTTTCGGTCCCCTCTGGGGCCAACGTCCTGACTTTC.

This clone was counted between two and nine times. In nucleotides, the CDR3 is TGTGCCAGCAGCTCGCAGGGGACTAATGAAAAACTGTTTTTT. The encoded protein is CASSSQGTNEKLFF. The rearrangement joins TRBV7-2 to TRBJ1-4; a possible D gene is TRBD1 (6 bases). The CDR3 is 14 amino acids. V was pared by 4 bases and J by 2 bases, with 8 bases between. The V gene's germline CDR1 is SGHTA and CDR2 FQGNSA.

The V call is TRBV10-1, the J call TRBJ2-7; TRBD2 is a possible D gene (5 bases). V lost 6 bases and J lost 0, with 18 bases in between. Per germline, CDR1 WNHNN and CDR2 SYGVQD (reference sequence). This CDR3 has 16 amino acids. CDR3 nucleotide sequence: TGCGCCAGCAGGAGGACTTCTACTTTATTCTCCTACGAGCAGTACTTC. Residues: CASRRTSTLFSYEQYF.

This sequence joins TRBV30 and TRBJ2-7; TRBD1 matches 7 bases. CDR3 length: 13 residues. Germline trimming cut 5 bases from V and 4 bases from J; bases unmatched to any gene: 8. Germline V CDR1 and CDR2: GTSNPN, SVGIG (reference sequence). The CDR3 nucleotides read TGTGCCTGGGAACAGGGGATGGGATACGAGCAGTACTTC. It is translated as CAWEQGMGYEQYF. The whole variable domain, filled in from reference TRBV30 and TRBJ2-7, reads SQTIHQWPATLVQPVGSPLSLECTVEGTSNPNLYWYRQAAGRGLQLLFYSVGIGQISSEVPQNLSASRPQDRQFILSSKKLLLSDSGFYLCAWEQGMGYEQYFGPGTRLTVT.

The chain uses TRBV6-6 and TRBJ1-5; D is unresolved. Trimming took 0 bases from V and 8 from J, leaving 11 bases between them. Germline CDR1 reads MNHNY; CDR2 reads SVGAGI (reference sequence). The CDR3 spans 14 residues. The CDR3 DNA reads as TGTGCCAGCAGTTACTCCGAGGATCGGGAGCCCCAGCATTTT. This sequence encodes CASSYSEDREPQHF.

The rearrangement links TRBV30 to TRBJ1-4; tentatively, D is TRBD1 (5 bases). The CDR3 has 11 amino acids. CDR1 is GTSNPN and CDR2 is SVGIG in the germline V gene (reference sequence). The V end lost 7 bases, the J end lost 11 bases, and 14 bases lay between the germline ends. The CDR3 is CALGLGGKLFF. Here the CDR3 DNA reads TGTGCCTTGGGACTTGGGGGGAAACTGTTTTTT.

The rearrangement joins TRBV25-1 to TRBJ2-5; 10 nucleotides line up with TRBD1. Germline CDR1 and CDR2: MGHDK and SYGVNS. CDR3 length: 13 residues. Trimming cost V 3 bases and J 7 bases; bases outside gene matches: 2. The CDR3 coding sequence is TGTGCCAGCAGTGAGACAGGGGGCCCGACCCAGTACTTC. It translates to CASSETGGPTQYF.